The 27 T cell receptor beta chains given below trace back to one sample, sequenced in a study of cytotoxic CD8 clonotypes in ibrutinib-treated CLL. Clones were sequenced by immunoSEQ multiplex PCR, and TCRdb holds only the in-frame ones, with some missing. The profile covers 160,000 or so clones, with 81% appearing a single time and 2% to 2.5% taken by the ten largest. The source material was PBMCs, sampled after 12 months of ibrutinib treatment. These receptors came from a human donor with chronic lymphocytic leukemia.

The chain joins TRBV7-9 to TRBJ1-1; 9 nucleotides match TRBD1. CDR1 is SEHNR, CDR2 FQNEAQ, per germline (reference sequence). CDR3 length: 16 amino acids. Germline trimming cut 0 bases from V and 1 base from J; bases unmatched to any gene: 3. The CDR3 DNA sequence: TGTGCCAGCAGCTTAGCGACAGGGGGACAGAACACTGAAGCTTTCTTT. Translated: CASSLATGGQNTEAFF.

The V call is TRBV28, the J call TRBJ1-1, with D hard to call. This CDR3 region has 11 residues. Germline V gives CDR1 MDHEN, CDR2 SYDVKM. V gave up 6 bases and J gave up 11 bases, with 13 bases separating them. CDR3 region: CASSLTKEAFF. In nucleotides, the CDR3 is TGTGCCAGCAGCTTGACCAAGGAGGCTTTCTTT.

The J gene is TRBJ1-1, the V gene TRBV5-4; 9 nucleotides line up with TRBD1. The V segment lost 0 bases and the J segment 3 bases; nucleotides outside the gene matches: 12. The length of the CDR3 is 18 residues. The germline V gene encodes CDR1 SGHNT and CDR2 YYREEE (reference sequence). CDR3 loop: CASSLAIGTGKSDTEAFF. In DNA form, the CDR3 reads TGTGCCAGCAGCTTGGCCATCGGGACAGGGAAGAGTGACACTGAAGCTTTCTTT. The variable domain in full, with the rest retrieved from reference TRBV5-4 and TRBJ1-1, is ETGVTQSPTHLIKTRGQQVTLRCSSQSGHNTVSWYQQALGQGPQFIFQYYREEENGRGNFPPRFSGLQFPNYSSELNVNALELDDSALYLCASSLAIGTGKSDTEAFFGQGTRLTVV.

The chain has TRBV27 and TRBJ2-1; 7 bases match TRBD2. This CDR3 is 15 amino acids long. The V gene end was trimmed by 3 bases and the J gene end by 7 bases; junction bases not matched to a gene: 9. Looked up from germline, CDR1 is MNHEY and CDR2 is SMNVEV (reference sequence). The DNA for the CDR3 is TGTGCCAGCAGTTTGCTAGCGGTGATTCCAAATGAGCAGTTCTTC. Protein product: CASSLLAVIPNEQFF.

This chain joins TRBV19 and TRBJ1-4; no clear D gene. The length of the CDR3 is 13 residues. Trimming removed 6 bases from V and 8 bases from J, with 13 bases in between. Germline loops: CDR1 LNHDA, CDR2 SQIVND (reference sequence). CDR3 coding DNA: TGTGCCAGTAGCGGGCTTTCTCGGGAAAAACTGTTTTTT. As protein: CASSGLSREKLFF.

The rearrangement uses TRBV6-5 and TRBJ2-5; D is possibly TRBD1 (5 bases). The V end was cut by 2 bases, the J end by 7 bases, with 11 bases between. The CDR3 is 13 amino acids. CDR1 and CDR2 (germline): MNHEY, SVGAGI. The CDR3 DNA sequence: TGTGCCAGCAGTTACGAGACAGCCGCGACCCAGTACTTC. Its protein is CASSYETAATQYF.

The gene calls are TRBV29-1 and TRBJ2-5; 11 bases map to TRBD1. This CDR3 contains 15 residues. The germline V gene encodes CDR1 SQVTM and CDR2 ANQGSEA. Trimming took 1 base from V and 5 from J; bases not matched to a gene: 6. CDR3 coding DNA: TGCAGCGTTGAAGTAGGACAGGGGGCAGGGGAGACCCAGTACTTC. Its translation: CSVEVGQGAGETQYF.

This chain links TRBV5-1 with TRBJ2-3; perhaps TRBD2 as D (6 bases). The CDR3 has 15 residues. Trimming removed 4 bases from V and 2 bases from J, with 14 bases in between. From germline, CDR1 is SGHRS and CDR2 YFSETQ. The CDR3 loop is CASSHGLTHTDTQYF. CDR3 in DNA: TGCGCCAGCAGCCACGGACTAACTCACACAGATACGCAGTATTTT.

V gene TRBV19 combines with J gene TRBJ1-1; TRBD1 matches at 7 bases. CDR3 length equals 15 residues. Germline CDR1 is LNHDA and CDR2 is SQIVND (reference sequence). Trimming at V came to 6 bases and at J to 0 bases, leaving 7 bases not matched to a gene. The CDR3 spells CASRGDRSMNTEAFF. The CDR3 DNA sequence: TGTGCCAGTAGAGGGGACAGATCCATGAACACTGAAGCTTTCTTT.

This clone appeared a few times. The J gene is TRBJ2-2, the V gene TRBV9; tentative D call: TRBD2 (5 bases). This CDR3 spans 15 amino acids. Germline V gene data show CDR1 as SGDLS and CDR2 as YYNGEE. The V gene lost 1 base and the J gene lost 3 bases, with 10 bases spanning the gap. The DNA of the CDR3 is TGTGCCAGCAGCGTAACCCCGGGGTACACCGGGGAGCTGTTTTTT. Amino acids: CASSVTPGYTGELFF. Together with reference TRBV9 and TRBJ2-2, the CDR3 gives the full variable domain: DSGVTQTPKHLITATGQRVTLRCSPRSGDLSVYWYQQSLDQGLQFLIQYYNGEERAKGNILERFSAQQFPDLHSELNLSSLELGDSALYFCASSVTPGYTGELFFGEGSRLTVL.

This chain joins TRBV5-4 and TRBJ2-2; tentative D call: TRBD2 (5 bases). The CDR3 totals 17 residues. Germline V lookup: CDR1 SGHNT, CDR2 YYREEE (reference sequence). V gave up 0 bases and J gave up 0 bases, with 12 bases separating them. The CDR3 DNA reads as TGTGCCAGCAGCTTGGGAGGTTGGCGGGCGAACACCGGGGAGCTGTTTTTT. This sequence encodes CASSLGGWRANTGELFF.

The rearrangement joins TRBV18 to TRBJ2-1, with 9 nucleotides matching TRBD2. J lost 3 bases, V lost 3 bases, and 6 bases had no gene match. This CDR3 has 16 amino acids. From germline, CDR1 is KGHSH and CDR2 LQKENI. The CDR3 loop reads CASSPPLLAGYNEQFF. The DNA for the CDR3 is TGTGCCAGCTCACCCCCCTTACTAGCGGGCTACAATGAGCAGTTCTTC. The full variable domain, completed using reference TRBV18 and TRBJ2-1, is NAGVMQNPRHLVRRRGQEARLRCSPMKGHSHVYWYRQLPEEGLKFMVYLQKENIIDESGMPKERFSAEFPKEGPSILRIQQVVRGDSAAYFCASSPPLLAGYNEQFFGPGTRLTVL.

The V and J genes are TRBV21-1 and TRBJ2-3; the listed D gene, TRBD1, was not tested against the DNA. TRBV21-1 is listed as a pseudogene. CDR3 length: 18 amino acids. CDR3 DNA sequence: TGTGCCAGCAGAGTCCGGGACAGGGGGCGGCGGGGCACAGATACGCAGTATTTT. Its translation is CASRVRDRGRRGTDTQYF.

The J gene is TRBJ1-2, the V gene TRBV28; D gene ambiguous. CDR3 length equals 13 residues. Germline assignment: CDR1 MDHEN and CDR2 SYDVKM. Trimming shortened V by 6 bases and J by 6 bases, and 14 bases separated the two germline ends. The CDR3 nucleotides read TGTGCCAGCAGCTACCGTTCACCAAATGGCTACACCTTC. Protein sequence: CASSYRSPNGYTF.

The rearrangement links TRBV19 to TRBJ2-6, with 8 nucleotides matching TRBD1. In germline, CDR1 is LNHDA, CDR2 SQIVND (reference sequence). V was clipped by 5 bases and J by 0 bases; unmatched bases: 9. The CDR3 is made up of 18 amino acids. CDR3 in DNA: TGTGCCAGTAGTGCCGAGACAGGGGCCTTCTCTGGGGCCAACGTCCTGACTTTC. Translation gives CASSAETGAFSGANVLTF. The whole variable domain, remainder taken from reference TRBV19 and TRBJ2-6, is DGGITQSPKYLFRKEGQNVTLSCEQNLNHDAMYWYRQDPGQGLRLIYYSQIVNDFQKGDIAEGYSVSREKKESFPLTVTSAQKNPTAFYLCASSAETGAFSGANVLTFGAGSRLTVL.

V is TRBV20-1 and J is TRBJ1-4; D gene unclear. The CDR3 is 11 residues long. The germline V and J ends were trimmed by 7 bases and 7 bases, with 10 bases remaining between them. Germline CDR1 is DFQATT and CDR2 is SNEGSKA (reference sequence). This CDR3 reads CSVRRGEKLFF. The DNA of the CDR3 is TGCAGTGTCAGGCGCGGTGAAAAACTGTTTTTT.

V gene TRBV6-6 combines with J gene TRBJ2-2, with a tentative D call TRBD1 (6 bases). The CDR3 has 14 amino acids. Germline values: CDR1 MNHNY, CDR2 SVGAGI (reference sequence). V was cut by 6 bases and J by 7 bases, with 15 bases left in between. Here the CDR3 DNA reads TGTGCCAGCAGCCAGGGGTCAACTTTCGGGGAGCTGTTTTTT. The encoded protein is CASSQGSTFGELFF.

This rearrangement joins TRBV7-8 to TRBJ1-3; 7 nucleotides agree with TRBD1. The CDR3 covers 15 residues. J gave up 4 bases and V 1 base, and 4 bases lay outside the gene matches. Germline V CDR1 and CDR2: SGHVS, FQNEAQ. CDR3 residues: CASSLGGGYGNTIYF. The CDR3, as DNA: TGTGCCAGCAGCTTAGGAGGGGGCTACGGAAACACCATATATTTT.

V usage is TRBV28 and J usage is TRBJ1-2; TRBD1 might be the D (6 bases). From germline, CDR1 is MDHEN and CDR2 SYDVKM. CDR3 length equals 15 residues. Trimming cost V 7 bases and J 0 bases, with 15 bases left between them. CDR3 in amino acids: CASNVPTGANYGYTF. CDR3 coding DNA: TGTGCCAGCAATGTACCGACAGGAGCTAACTATGGCTACACCTTC.

The chain couples TRBV29-1 to TRBJ2-5; no clear D gene. The CDR3 is 13 residues long. Between the trimmed V and J ends, which lost 4 bases and 3 bases, there was a span of 12 bases. Germline values: CDR1 SQVTM, CDR2 ANQGSEA. The CDR3 here is CSVGETLKETQYF. In DNA, the CDR3 is TGCAGCGTTGGTGAGACACTTAAAGAGACCCAGTACTTC.

The chain links TRBV19 to TRBJ2-6; 10 bases align to TRBD1. Germline CDR1 is LNHDA and CDR2 is SQIVND (reference sequence). J gave up 1 base and V 2 bases, and 8 bases lay outside the gene matches. The CDR3 is 19 residues long. CDR3 nucleotide sequence: TGTGCCAGTAGTATATCGGGACAGGGGTTGAGGTCTGGGGCCAACGTCCTGACTTTC. Translating it yields CASSISGQGLRSGANVLTF.

The gene calls are TRBV5-1 and TRBJ2-5, with D maybe TRBD2 (6 bases). Trimming removed 1 base from V and 0 bases from J, with 10 bases in between. Germline V CDR1 and CDR2: SGHRS, YFSETQ. The CDR3 spans 15 residues. CDR3 residues: CASSLWGGDQETQYF. In DNA, the CDR3 is TGCGCCAGCAGCTTGTGGGGAGGTGACCAAGAGACCCAGTACTTC. Together with reference TRBV5-1 and TRBJ2-5, the CDR3 gives the full variable domain: KAGVTQTPRYLIKTRGQQVTLSCSPISGHRSVSWYQQTPGQGLQFLFEYFSETQRNKGNFPGRFSGRQFSNSRSEMNVSTLELGDSALYLCASSLWGGDQETQYFGPGTRLLVL.

V is TRBV4-1 and J is TRBJ2-1; TRBD2 matches 7 bases. The CDR3 totals 13 residues. Germline V gene data show CDR1 as MGHRA and CDR2 as YSYEKL. Germline trimming cut 6 bases from V and 6 bases from J; bases unmatched to any gene: 5. In DNA, the CDR3 is TGCGCCAGCAGAGGGAGGGGAGGCAATGAGCAGTTCTTC. It encodes CASRGRGGNEQFF.

This chain joins TRBV10-2 and TRBJ2-3; D ambiguous. Germline values: CDR1 WSHSY, CDR2 SAAADI. V dropped 7 bases and J dropped 3 bases, with 20 bases sitting between them. The CDR3 length is 16 residues. CDR3 DNA sequence: TGCGCCAGCACCGGCAGCACGGGCCTTAGTACAGATACGCAGTATTTT. It codes for CASTGSTGLSTDTQYF.

This chain uses TRBV11-2 with TRBJ1-5; no reliable D call. There are 15 residues in the CDR3. Trimming left V 4 bases short and J 6 bases short, with 16 bases between. Germline V lookup: CDR1 SGHAT, CDR2 FQNNGV. The CDR3 protein is CASSSGAGAGQPQHF. The CDR3 coding sequence is TGTGCCAGCAGCTCAGGTGCAGGAGCGGGTCAGCCCCAGCATTTT. Variable domain in full (rest from reference TRBV11-2 and TRBJ1-5): EAGVAQSPRYKIIEKRQSVAFWCNPISGHATLYWYQQILGQGPKLLIQFQNNGVVDDSQLPKDRFSAERLKGVDSTLKIQPAKLEDSAVYLCASSSGAGAGQPQHFGDGTRLSIL.

The DNA of the CDR3 is TGCGCCAGTGGACTGTACAATGAGCAGTTCTTC. Amino acids: CASGLYNEQFF. V is TRBV4-3 and J is TRBJ2-1, with a possible D match to TRBD2 (5 bases). The CDR3 is made up of 11 amino acids. Trimming removed 9 bases at V and 4 bases at J, with 7 bases between. Germline values: CDR1 LGHNA, CDR2 YSLEER.

The rearrangement links TRBV28 to TRBJ2-3, with D perhaps matching TRBD1 (5 bases). The V gene's germline CDR1 is MDHEN and CDR2 SYDVKM. This CDR3 is built from 15 residues. V shed 4 bases and J shed 0 bases, with 11 bases lying between them. In DNA, the CDR3 is TGTGCCAGCAGTTCTGGGGCGGCTAGCACAGATACGCAGTATTTT. It yields the protein CASSSGAASTDTQYF.